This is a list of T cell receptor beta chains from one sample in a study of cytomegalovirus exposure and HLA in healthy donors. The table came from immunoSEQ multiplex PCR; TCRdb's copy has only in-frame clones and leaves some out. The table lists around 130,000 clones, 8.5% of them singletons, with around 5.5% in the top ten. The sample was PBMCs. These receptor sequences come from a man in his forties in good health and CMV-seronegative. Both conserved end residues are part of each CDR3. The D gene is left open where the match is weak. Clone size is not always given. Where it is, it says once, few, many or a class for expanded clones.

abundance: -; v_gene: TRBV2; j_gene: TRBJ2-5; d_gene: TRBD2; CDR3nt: TGTGCCAGCAGTGAATCTCCTAGCGGGGGGGAGACCCAGTACTTC; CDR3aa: CASSESPSGGETQYF
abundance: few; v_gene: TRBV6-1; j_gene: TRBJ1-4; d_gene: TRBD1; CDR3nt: TGTGCCAGCAGTTTCGACAGGGGGAGGGAAAAACTGTTTTTT; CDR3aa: CASSFDRGREKLFF
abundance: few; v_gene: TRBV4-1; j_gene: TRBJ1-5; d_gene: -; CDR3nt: TGCGCCAGCAGCCTGCGGGGGGGTATAGATCAGCCCCAGCATTTT; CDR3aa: CASSLRGGIDQPQHF
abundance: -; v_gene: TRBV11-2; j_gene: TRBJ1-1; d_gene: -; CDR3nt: TGTGCCAGCAGCTTAGAGGAGGGGGGGTGGAACACTGAAGCTTTCTTT; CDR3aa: CASSLEEGGWNTEAFF
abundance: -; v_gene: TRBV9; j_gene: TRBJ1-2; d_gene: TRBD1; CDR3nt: TGTGCCAGCAGCGTAGATCAAACAGGGGGAGATGGCTACACCTTC; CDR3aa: CASSVDQTGGDGYTF
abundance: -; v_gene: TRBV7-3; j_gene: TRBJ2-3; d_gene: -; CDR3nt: TGTGCCAGCAGCCCCCGAGGCACCACAGATACGCAGTATTTT; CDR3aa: CASSPRGTTDTQYF
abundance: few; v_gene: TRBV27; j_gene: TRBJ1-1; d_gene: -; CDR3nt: TGTGCCAGCAGTAGGAGACGTGGCGACACTGAAGCTTTCTTT; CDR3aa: CASSRRRGDTEAFF
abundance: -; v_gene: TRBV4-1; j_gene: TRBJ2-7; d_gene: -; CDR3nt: TGCGCCAGCAGCCAAGATCGCGCTGTGCAGTACTTC; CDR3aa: CASSQDRAVQYF
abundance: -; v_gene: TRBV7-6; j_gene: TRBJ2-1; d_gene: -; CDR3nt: TGTGCCAGCAGCTTGGATTACAGGGACATGGAGCAGTTCTTC; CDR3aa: CASSLDYRDMEQFF
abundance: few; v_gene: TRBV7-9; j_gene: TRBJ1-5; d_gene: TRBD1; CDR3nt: TGTGCCAGCCGACAGGGGGCAGGTCAGCCCCAGCATTTT; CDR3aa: CASRQGAGQPQHF
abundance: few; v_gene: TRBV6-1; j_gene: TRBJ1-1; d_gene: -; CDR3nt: TGTGCCAGCAGTGATCTGCCTCATAGGAACACTGAAGCTTTCTTT; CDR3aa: CASSDLPHRNTEAFF
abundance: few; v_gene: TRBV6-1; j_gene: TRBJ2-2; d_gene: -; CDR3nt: TGTGCCAGCATTAGTCCCTTAACCGGGGAGCTGTTTTTT; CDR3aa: CASISPLTGELFF
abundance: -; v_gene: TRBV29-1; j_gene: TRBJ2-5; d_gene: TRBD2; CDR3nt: TGCAGCGCCCGGACTAGCCTGGAGACCCAGTACTTC; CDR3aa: CSARTSLETQYF
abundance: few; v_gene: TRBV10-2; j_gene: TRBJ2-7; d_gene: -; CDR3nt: TGCGCCAGCAGTGAGGCGGCCAGCTCCTACGAGCAGTACTTC; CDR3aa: CASSEAASSYEQYF
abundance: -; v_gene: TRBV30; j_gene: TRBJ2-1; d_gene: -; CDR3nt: TGTGCCTGGAGACTCTCGGACATCCTCGACAATGAGCAGTTCTTC; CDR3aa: CAWRLSDILDNEQFF
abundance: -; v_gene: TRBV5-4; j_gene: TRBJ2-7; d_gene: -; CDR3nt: TGTGCCAGCGCCCTTGGGGGGGGCGACGAGCAGTACTTC; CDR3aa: CASALGGGDEQYF
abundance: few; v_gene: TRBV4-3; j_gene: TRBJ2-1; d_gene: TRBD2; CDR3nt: TGCGCCAGCAGCCGAAGACTAGCGGGGAGCTCCTACAATGAGCAGTTCTTC; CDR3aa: CASSRRLAGSSYNEQFF
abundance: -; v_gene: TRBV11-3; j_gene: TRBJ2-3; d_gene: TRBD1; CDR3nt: TGTGCCAGCAGCTTAGGGACAGGGATTAGCACAGATACGCAGTATTTT; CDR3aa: CASSLGTGISTDTQYF
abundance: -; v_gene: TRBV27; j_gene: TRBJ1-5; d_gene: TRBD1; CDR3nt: TGTGCCAGCAGTTTATCCCCGGGACAGGGGGGGCCCAATCAGCCCCAGCATTTT; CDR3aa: CASSLSPGQGGPNQPQHF
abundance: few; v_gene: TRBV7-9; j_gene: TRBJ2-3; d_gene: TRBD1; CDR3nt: TGTGCCAGCAGCTTAGTTCGGTCAGGGGGTAGGGATACGCAGTATTTT; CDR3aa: CASSLVRSGGRDTQYF
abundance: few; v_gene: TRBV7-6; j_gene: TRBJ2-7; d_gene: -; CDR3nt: TGTGCCAGCAGCTTAGTCCGGCGACAGGAATCTTCCTACGAGCAGTACTTC; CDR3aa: CASSLVRRQESSYEQYF
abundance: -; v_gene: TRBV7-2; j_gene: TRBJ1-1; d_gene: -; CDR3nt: TGTGCCAGCAGCTCACAGGTCTCCTTGGGAACTGAAGCTTTCTTT; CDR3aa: CASSSQVSLGTEAFF
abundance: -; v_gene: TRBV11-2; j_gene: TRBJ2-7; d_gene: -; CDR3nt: TGTGCCAGCAGCTTATCCCAGAATTCCTACGAGCAGTACTTC; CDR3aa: CASSLSQNSYEQYF
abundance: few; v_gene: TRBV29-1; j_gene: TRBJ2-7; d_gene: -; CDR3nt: TGCAGCGTTCGCTATCTCTCCTACGAGCAGTACTTC; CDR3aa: CSVRYLSYEQYF
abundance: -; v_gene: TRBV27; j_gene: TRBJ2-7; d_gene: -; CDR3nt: TGTGCCAGCAGTTCAGGCGAATCCTACGAGCAGTACTTC; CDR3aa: CASSSGESYEQYF
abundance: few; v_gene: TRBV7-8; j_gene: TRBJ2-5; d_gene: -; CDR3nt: TGTGCCAGCAGCTTACAGGAGACCCAGTACTTC; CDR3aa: CASSLQETQYF
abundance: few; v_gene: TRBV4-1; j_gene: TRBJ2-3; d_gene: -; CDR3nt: TGCGCCAGCAGCCAAGATCCCCCCGGGATCAACCGTCCCACAGATACGCAGTATTTT; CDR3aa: CASSQDPPGINRPTDTQYF